This T cell receptor beta chain was found in a study of T cells in Graves' hyperthyroidism and ophthalmopathy. Study at large: Staff took peripheral blood when the initial diagnosis was made, before any treatment began. Study conclusions and caveats: Most thyroid clonotypes with frequency above 0.001 were detected in blood. Model predictions of ophthalmopathy came a median approximately seven months before onset.

The germline CDR1 and CDR2 sequences are MDHEN and SYDVKM. This CDR3 is built from 14 residues. J gave up 3 bases and V 3 bases, and 2 bases lay outside the gene matches. RNA transcripts served as the template for amplifying TCR beta CDR3 regions. The primer set for the first-round RT-PCR of the TCR CDR3 was HTBI. TCRdb processed the multiplex PCR reads anew with MiXCR; each CDR3 protein has one entry. This table holds more than 350,000 distinct CDR3 sequences, more than 12% found once. This clonotype has ten or more counts. Its antigen is not identified. Orbital computed tomography, thyroid ultrasound, serum thyroxine and TRAb, and clinical symptoms together informed the diagnoses.

The sequence derives from a woman in her 30s with Graves' ophthalmopathy. The sequenced sample consisted of blood. The chain links TRBV28 to TRBJ2-1, with 7 bases identical to TRBD1. The CDR3 DNA is TGTGCCAGCAGTTTCCGGGACAGCTACAATGAGCAGTTCTTC. Translating it yields CASSFRDSYNEQFF.